This T cell receptor beta chain was identified during a study of human T cells and chemical hapten exposure. About the research overall: Small differences in pooled library volume mainly drove the variation in TCR yields per sample. Study-wide points: Versus controls, significantly more large CDR3 similarity clusters arose from expanded TCRs.

The CDR3 runs to 15 residues. V was clipped by 4 bases and J by 2 bases; unmatched bases: 2. CDR1 is SGHTA and CDR2 is FQGNSA in the germline V gene. This clonotype turned up a few times. The antigen remains undetermined. Time point reported: patch test 1, 2 weeks after DPC sensitization. Described treatment: therapeutic diphenylcyclopropenone sensitization with weekly scalp DPC. Single cDNA molecules in the library carried unique molecular identifiers attached during preparation. MiXCR, run by TCRdb on the RACE reads, gives a single entry per CDR3 protein. The table records approximately 100,000 distinct CDR3 sequences, approximately 9.9% of them present only once.

Sequencing was performed on whole blood, taken in connection with sensitization to the hapten diphenylcyclopropenone (DPC). The TCR comes from a middle-aged woman with alopecia areata. Some clones in this sample may be carry-over from other donors' samples. The chain couples TRBV7-2 to TRBJ2-7; 13 positions agree with TRBD2. CDR3 nucleotides: TGTGCCAGCAGCTCTACTAGCGGGGGGGCCTACGAGCAGTACTTC. Translated: CASSSTSGGAYEQYF.